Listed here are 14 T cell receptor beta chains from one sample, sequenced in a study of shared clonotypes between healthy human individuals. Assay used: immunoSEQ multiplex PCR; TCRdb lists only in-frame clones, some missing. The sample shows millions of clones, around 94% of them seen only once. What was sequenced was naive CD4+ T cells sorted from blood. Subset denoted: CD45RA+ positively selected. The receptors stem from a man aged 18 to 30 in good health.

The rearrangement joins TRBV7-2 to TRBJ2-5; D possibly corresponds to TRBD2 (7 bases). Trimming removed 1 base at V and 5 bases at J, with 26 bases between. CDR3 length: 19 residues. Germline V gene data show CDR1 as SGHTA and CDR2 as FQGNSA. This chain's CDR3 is CASSLGLFVAGAGKETQYF. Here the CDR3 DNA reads TGTGCCAGCAGCTTAGGTCTTTTTGTGGCGGGGGCTGGAAAGGAGACCCAGTACTTC.

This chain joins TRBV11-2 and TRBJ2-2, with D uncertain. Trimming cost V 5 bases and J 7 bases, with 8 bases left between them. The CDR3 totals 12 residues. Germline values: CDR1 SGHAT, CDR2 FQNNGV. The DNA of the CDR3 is TGTGCCAGCAGCAAGGGTGTCGGGGAGCTGTTTTTT. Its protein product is CASSKGVGELFF.

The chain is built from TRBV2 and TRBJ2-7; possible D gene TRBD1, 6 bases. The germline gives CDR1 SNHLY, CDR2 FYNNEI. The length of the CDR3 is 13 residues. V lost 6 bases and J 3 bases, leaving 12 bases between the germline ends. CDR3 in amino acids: CASRDSGGYEQYF. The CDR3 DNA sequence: TGTGCCAGCAGGGACAGCGGTGGCTACGAGCAGTACTTC.

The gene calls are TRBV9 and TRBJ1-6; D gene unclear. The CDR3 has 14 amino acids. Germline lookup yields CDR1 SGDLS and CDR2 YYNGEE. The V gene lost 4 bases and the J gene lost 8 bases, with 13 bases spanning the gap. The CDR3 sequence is CASSTDPRDSPLHF. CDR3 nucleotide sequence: TGTGCCAGCAGCACCGACCCGAGGGATTCACCCCTCCACTTT.

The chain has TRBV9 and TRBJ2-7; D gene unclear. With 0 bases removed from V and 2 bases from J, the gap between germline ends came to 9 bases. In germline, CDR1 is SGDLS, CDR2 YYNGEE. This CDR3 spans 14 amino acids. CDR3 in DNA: TGTGCCAGCAGCGTAGGCCTCGGTCCCTACGAGCAGTACTTC. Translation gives CASSVGLGPYEQYF.

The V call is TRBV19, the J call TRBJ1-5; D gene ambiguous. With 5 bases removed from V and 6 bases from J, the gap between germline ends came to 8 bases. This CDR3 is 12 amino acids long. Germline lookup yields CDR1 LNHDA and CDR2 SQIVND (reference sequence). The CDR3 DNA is TGTGCCAGTAGTTTTTCCGTTCAGCCCCAGCATTTT. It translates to CASSFSVQPQHF.

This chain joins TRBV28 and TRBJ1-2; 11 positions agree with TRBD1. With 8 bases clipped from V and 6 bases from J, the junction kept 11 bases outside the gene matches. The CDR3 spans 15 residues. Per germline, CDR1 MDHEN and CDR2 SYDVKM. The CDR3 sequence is CASFTETDRGHGYTF. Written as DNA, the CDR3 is TGTGCCAGCTTTACGGAAACGGACAGGGGGCATGGCTACACCTTC.

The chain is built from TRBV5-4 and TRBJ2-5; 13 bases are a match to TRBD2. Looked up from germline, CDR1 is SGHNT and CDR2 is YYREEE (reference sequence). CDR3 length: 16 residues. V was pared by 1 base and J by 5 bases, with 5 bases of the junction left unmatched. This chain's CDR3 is CASSLTSGGAGETQYF. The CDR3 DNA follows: TGTGCCAGCAGCTTGACTAGCGGGGGGGCCGGGGAGACCCAGTACTTC.

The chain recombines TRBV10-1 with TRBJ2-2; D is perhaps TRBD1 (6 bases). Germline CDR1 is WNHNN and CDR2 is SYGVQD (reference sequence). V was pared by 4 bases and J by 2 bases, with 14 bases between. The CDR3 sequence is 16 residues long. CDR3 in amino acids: CASSAGTRLNTGELFF. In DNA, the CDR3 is TGCGCCAGCAGTGCCGGGACACGGTTAAACACCGGGGAGCTGTTTTTT.

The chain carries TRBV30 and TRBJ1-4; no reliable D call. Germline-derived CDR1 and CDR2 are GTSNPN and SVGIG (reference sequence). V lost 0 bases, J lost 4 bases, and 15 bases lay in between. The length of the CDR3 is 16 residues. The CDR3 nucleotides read TGTGCCTGGAGTGTCGGGGTCACCGCCAGTAATGAAAAACTGTTTTTT. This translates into CAWSVGVTASNEKLFF.

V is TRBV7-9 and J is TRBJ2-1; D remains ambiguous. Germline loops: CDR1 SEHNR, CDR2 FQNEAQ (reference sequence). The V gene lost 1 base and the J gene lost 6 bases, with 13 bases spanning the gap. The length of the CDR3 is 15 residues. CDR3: CASSLGPSGRNEQFF. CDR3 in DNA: TGTGCCAGCAGCTTAGGCCCGTCTGGGCGCAATGAGCAGTTCTTC.

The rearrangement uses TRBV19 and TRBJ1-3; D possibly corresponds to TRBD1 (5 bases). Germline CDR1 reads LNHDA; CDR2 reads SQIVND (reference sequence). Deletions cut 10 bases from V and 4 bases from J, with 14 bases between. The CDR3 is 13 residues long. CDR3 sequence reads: CATMRGGGNTIYF. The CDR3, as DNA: TGTGCCACTATGAGGGGAGGAGGAAACACCATATATTTT.

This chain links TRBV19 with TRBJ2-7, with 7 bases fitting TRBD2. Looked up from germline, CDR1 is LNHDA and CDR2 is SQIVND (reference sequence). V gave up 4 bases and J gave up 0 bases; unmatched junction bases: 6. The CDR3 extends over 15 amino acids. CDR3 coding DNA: TGTGCCAGTAGTACCCTAGCGGCAAGCTCCTACGAGCAGTACTTC. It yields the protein CASSTLAASSYEQYF.

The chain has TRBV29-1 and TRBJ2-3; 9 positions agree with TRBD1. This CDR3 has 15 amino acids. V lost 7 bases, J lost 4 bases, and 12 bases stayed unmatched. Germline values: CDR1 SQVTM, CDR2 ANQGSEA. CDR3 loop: CSAVTGGSTADTQYF. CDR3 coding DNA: TGCAGCGCTGTGACAGGGGGGAGTACGGCAGATACGCAGTATTTT.